This passage covers 24 T cell receptor beta chains from one sample sequenced in a study of cytomegalovirus exposure and HLA in healthy donors. The primer mix had 60 Vbeta and 13 Jbeta primers. TCRdb keeps only in-frame clones here, not all; method: immunoSEQ multiplex PCR. The sample has roughly 160,000 clones, roughly two thirds seen once; the top ten hold about 5%. Sequenced sample: PBMCs. These receptors originate from a woman aged 18 to 35 in good health and CMV-seropositive.

This clone occurred once. The V call is TRBV6-6, the J call TRBJ2-7; the D is unclear. This CDR3 has 13 amino acids. Germline assignment: CDR1 MNHNY and CDR2 SVGAGI (reference sequence). Trimming pared 7 bases from V and 3 bases from J, leaving 13 bases between. CDR3 nucleotides: TGTGCCAGCAAATTAAATGAGGACTACGAGCAGTACTTC. Translation: CASKLNEDYEQYF.

The chain recombines TRBV27 with TRBJ2-7; a possible D gene is TRBD1 (6 bases). This CDR3 has 14 amino acids. V lost 4 bases and J 2 bases, leaving 12 bases between the germline ends. CDR1 MNHEY and CDR2 SMNVEV come from the germline V gene (reference sequence). The CDR3 loop reads CASSYGKGAYEQYF. CDR3 nucleotide sequence: TGTGCCAGCAGTTATGGGAAGGGGGCCTACGAGCAGTACTTC.

The chain combines TRBV27 with TRBJ1-6, with D unresolved. Looked up from germline, CDR1 is MNHEY and CDR2 is SMNVEV (reference sequence). The CDR3 sequence is 13 residues long. V was pared by 2 bases and J by 10 bases, with 9 bases between. CDR3 loop: CASSLKTISPLHF. DNA for the CDR3: TGTGCCAGCAGTTTAAAGACAATCTCACCCCTCCACTTT.

The chain carries TRBV4-3 and TRBJ2-2; D not certain. The length of the CDR3 is 17 residues. Per germline, CDR1 LGHNA and CDR2 YSLEER. V was pared by 7 bases and J by 0 bases, with 18 bases between. The CDR3 DNA is TGCGCCAGCAATCCCCCTAAGCTGAAATCGAACACCGGGGAGCTGTTTTTT. Encoded protein: CASNPPKLKSNTGELFF.

The CDR3 is CASSLDGGDTGELFF. CDR3 in DNA: TGTGCCAGCAGCTTAGATGGGGGGGACACCGGGGAGCTGTTTTTT. The chain employs TRBV11-3 and TRBJ2-2; TRBD2 matches 7 bases. Germline assignment: CDR1 SGHNT and CDR2 YENEEA. CDR3 length equals 15 residues. V was clipped by 0 bases and J by 3 bases; unmatched bases: 1. The full variable domain, with the rest looked up from reference TRBV11-3 and TRBJ2-2, is EAGVVQSPRYKIIEKKQPVAFWCNPISGHNTLYWYLQNLGQGPELLIRYENEEAVDDSQLPKDRFSAERLKGVDSTLKIQPAELGDSAVYLCASSLDGGDTGELFFGEGSRLTVL.

This clone was seen more than once but under ten times. The J gene is TRBJ2-7, the V gene TRBV11-2; TRBD2 matches 7 bases. The J segment lost 0 bases and the V segment lost 0 bases, leaving 5 bases of the junction unmatched. The length of the CDR3 is 16 residues. The germline gives CDR1 SGHAT, CDR2 FQNNGV. The CDR3 here is CASSLDGLAASYEQYF. Written as DNA, the CDR3 is TGTGCCAGCAGCTTAGATGGCCTAGCGGCCTCCTACGAGCAGTACTTC.

This clone was seen more than once but under ten times. V is TRBV14 and J is TRBJ1-6; 10 bases match TRBD1. The CDR3 sequence is 15 residues long. J gave up 5 bases and V 3 bases, and 1 base lay outside the gene matches. CDR1 and CDR2 (germline): SGHDN, FVKESK. CDR3 nucleotide sequence: TGTGCCAGCAGCCAGGGGACAGGGGATAATTCACCCCTCCACTTT. It specifies CASSQGTGDNSPLHF.

V and J are TRBV4-1 and TRBJ1-2; D possibly corresponds to TRBD1 (6 bases). CDR1 and CDR2 from the germline V gene are MGHRA and YSYEKL. The CDR3 sequence is 16 residues long. Trimming left V 4 bases short and J 6 bases short, with 21 bases between. The CDR3 here is CASSPFFPDRNDGYTF. The CDR3 DNA follows: TGCGCCAGCAGCCCTTTTTTTCCCGACAGGAACGATGGCTACACCTTC.

This clone was picked up a small number of times. The rearrangement joins TRBV5-4 to TRBJ2-3, with D possibly TRBD1 on 5 matching bases. The germline CDR1 and CDR2 sequences are SGHNT and YYREEE (reference sequence). The CDR3 sequence is 14 residues long. V was clipped by 2 bases and J by 0 bases, with 7 bases between them. Here the CDR3 DNA reads TGTGCCAGCAGCTTTGACAGTAGCACAGATACGCAGTATTTT. Residues: CASSFDSSTDTQYF.

V gene TRBV11-3 combines with J gene TRBJ2-1, with 8 nucleotides matching TRBD1. Trimming at V came to 5 bases and at J to 2 bases, leaving 5 bases not matched to a gene. The CDR3 covers 15 residues. Germline-derived CDR1 and CDR2 are SGHNT and YENEEA. The CDR3 DNA follows: TGTGCCAGCAGCCCCCAGGGGGCCCCCTACAATGAGCAGTTCTTC. Protein sequence: CASSPQGAPYNEQFF.

The chain uses TRBV9 and TRBJ1-4; tentative D call: TRBD1 (6 bases). The CDR3 runs to 14 residues. Looked up from germline, CDR1 is SGDLS and CDR2 is YYNGEE. V dropped 0 bases and J dropped 8 bases, with 11 bases sitting between them. In nucleotides, the CDR3 is TGTGCCAGCAGCGTAGAGGGGGTAGGCGAAAAACTGTTTTTT. Its protein product is CASSVEGVGEKLFF.

The chain carries TRBV19 and TRBJ1-1; possible D gene TRBD1, 5 bases. The CDR3 runs to 15 residues. V was trimmed by 7 bases and J by 4 bases, leaving 19 bases between them. Germline V gene data show CDR1 as LNHDA and CDR2 as SQIVND (reference sequence). CDR3 region: CASKWAGGLRTEAFF. DNA of the CDR3: TGTGCCAGTAAGTGGGCGGGGGGACTCCGCACTGAAGCTTTCTTT.

The rearrangement uses TRBV20-1 and TRBJ1-2, with D uncertain. Trimming removed 2 bases at V and 11 bases at J, with 9 bases between. This CDR3 has 10 amino acids. Germline V lookup: CDR1 DFQATT, CDR2 SNEGSKA (reference sequence). CDR3 nucleotide sequence: TGCAGTGCTAGAAGTAGAGTATACACCTTC. It specifies CSARSRVYTF.

The V call is TRBV4-1, the J call TRBJ1-1; 7 nucleotides match TRBD1. This CDR3 is built from 17 residues. The V and J ends lost 1 base and 1 base, in that order; junction bases with no gene match: 9. Germline values: CDR1 MGHRA, CDR2 YSYEKL. The DNA of the CDR3 is TGCGCCAGCAGCCAAGTTTGGAGACAGGGAGAGAACACTGAAGCTTTCTTT. It translates to CASSQVWRQGENTEAFF.

V is TRBV5-6 and J is TRBJ1-1, with a possible D match to TRBD1 (5 bases). CDR1 SGHDT and CDR2 YYEEEE come from the germline V gene. Between the trimmed V and J ends, which lost 0 bases and 0 bases, there was a span of 6 bases. CDR3 size: 14 residues. The CDR3 DNA sequence: TGTGCCAGCAGCTTGGAAGGGGTGAACACTGAAGCTTTCTTT. This sequence encodes CASSLEGVNTEAFF.

The chain has TRBV6-5 and TRBJ1-6, with a tentative D call TRBD1 (5 bases). Germline values: CDR1 MNHEY, CDR2 SVGAGI. Trimming pared 0 bases from V and 5 bases from J, leaving 8 bases between. This CDR3 region has 15 residues. CDR3 sequence: CASSYSQGNNSPLHF. The CDR3 nucleotides read TGTGCCAGCAGTTACTCTCAGGGTAATAATTCACCCCTCCACTTT.

The CDR3 loop is CASSSTGGGLSEAFF. In DNA form, the CDR3 reads TGTGCCAGCAGCTCAACAGGGGGCGGGTTGTCTGAAGCTTTCTTT. The chain has TRBV27 and TRBJ1-1; 9 bases agree with TRBD1. CDR1 is MNHEY and CDR2 is SMNVEV in the germline V gene (reference sequence). The CDR3 totals 15 residues. With 6 bases clipped from V and 6 bases from J, the junction kept 11 bases outside the gene matches.

V gene TRBV12-5 combines with J gene TRBJ2-7; D gene ambiguous. Deletions cut 2 bases from V and 2 bases from J, with 4 bases between. Germline-derived CDR1 and CDR2 are LGHNT and FRNRAP. The CDR3 consists of 12 residues. CDR3 bases: TGTGCTAGTGGTTTGTTCGCCTACGAGCAGTACTTC. It translates to CASGLFAYEQYF.

The chain combines TRBV28 with TRBJ2-7, with 12 bases that match TRBD2. CDR3 length equals 17 residues. The V segment lost 5 bases and the J segment 7 bases; nucleotides outside the gene matches: 15. CDR1 and CDR2 from the germline V gene are MDHEN and SYDVKM. The CDR3 loop reads CASSPSGLAGTQTEQYF. CDR3 bases: TGTGCCAGCAGTCCCTCCGGACTAGCGGGGACCCAAACGGAGCAGTACTTC.

DNA for the CDR3: TGTGCCAGCAGTCCACTAATAAACGGGGCTGAAGCTTTCTTT. Residues: CASSPLINGAEAFF. The chain links TRBV27 to TRBJ1-1; D gene ambiguous. The germline V gene encodes CDR1 MNHEY and CDR2 SMNVEV (reference sequence). The CDR3 has 14 amino acids. The ends were cut back, 5 bases at V and 6 bases at J, with 16 bases in the middle.

The chain links TRBV9 to TRBJ2-1, with 12 positions matching TRBD2. Unmatched junction bases numbered 8, after V lost 4 bases and J lost 6 bases. CDR1 and CDR2 from the germline V gene are SGDLS and YYNGEE. The CDR3 covers 16 residues. The CDR3: CASSSAGTSGLNEQFF. Written as DNA, the CDR3 is TGTGCCAGCAGCTCCGCCGGGACTAGCGGGCTCAATGAGCAGTTCTTC.

The chain uses TRBV30 and TRBJ1-4; tentatively, D is TRBD1 (5 bases). Trimming stripped 1 base from V and 0 bases from J, with 9 bases between. This CDR3 comprises 15 residues. Germline CDR1 GTSNPN, CDR2 SVGIG (reference sequence). The chain's CDR3 is CAWSGRAPTNEKLFF. In nucleotides, the CDR3 is TGTGCCTGGAGTGGCAGGGCTCCAACTAATGAAAAACTGTTTTTT.

The gene calls are TRBV5-1 and TRBJ2-5; D is possibly TRBD1 (5 bases). V was clipped by 0 bases and J by 3 bases, with 12 bases between them. This CDR3 has 15 amino acids. Germline V gene data show CDR1 as SGHRS and CDR2 as YFSETQ. The CDR3 sequence: CASSLASGMEETQYF. CDR3 sequence (DNA): TGCGCCAGCAGCTTGGCCTCAGGGATGGAAGAGACCCAGTACTTC.

This clone was detected once. The chain couples TRBV4-3 to TRBJ1-2; D remains ambiguous. The ends were cut back, 0 bases at V and 4 bases at J, with 12 bases in the middle. CDR1 and CDR2 (germline): LGHNA, YSLEER. The CDR3 extends over 15 amino acids. DNA for the CDR3: TGCGCCAGCAGCCAAGATCTGGGCAGCCTCTATGGCTACACCTTC. Its translation: CASSQDLGSLYGYTF.